These 11 T cell receptor beta chains came from one sample sequenced in a study of blood T cell repertoires in COVID-19. This table comes from immunoSEQ multiplex PCR, and its TCRdb copy is limited to in-frame clones, with some not included. Of 60,000 or so clones in the sample, roughly 87% were seen once. Sequenced sample: peripheral blood. The receptor source for this set is a man in his sixties with acute or convalescent COVID-19.

This rearrangement joins TRBV24-1 to TRBJ1-4; D is undetermined. Trimming cost V 4 bases and J 4 bases, with 12 bases left between them. This CDR3 is 15 amino acids long. Germline lookup yields CDR1 KGHDR and CDR2 SFDVKD. The CDR3 nucleotides read TGTGCCACCAGTGACCCCGGGAGAGATAATGAAAAACTGTTTTTT. Translation gives CATSDPGRDNEKLFF.

This chain joins TRBV21-1 and TRBJ2-1; the table's D call of TRBD1 was not tested on the DNA. TRBV21-1 is classified as a pseudogene. The length of the CDR3 is 17 residues. The CDR3 nucleotides read TGTGCCAGCAGCATCCGACAGCAGTTCAGCTCCTACAATGAGCAGTTCTTC. Its translation: CASSIRQQFSSYNEQFF.

This chain links TRBV10-1 with TRBJ2-2; 7 positions match TRBD1. This CDR3 has 13 residues. Germline-derived CDR1 and CDR2 are WNHNN and SYGVQD (reference sequence). The trim removed 4 bases at V and 6 bases at J, leaving 2 bases unmatched. This CDR3 is CASSGTGAGELFF. The CDR3 DNA reads TGCGCCAGCAGTGGGACAGGCGCCGGGGAGCTGTTTTTT.

The chain couples TRBV20-1 to TRBJ1-2, with D possibly being TRBD1 (5 bases). The CDR3 is made up of 11 amino acids. Germline-derived CDR1 and CDR2 are DFQATT and SNEGSKA (reference sequence). The V end lost 3 bases, the J end lost 6 bases, and 8 bases lay between the germline ends. DNA of the CDR3: TGCAGTGCTAGCTCAGGGAATGGCTACACCTTC. Protein sequence: CSASSGNGYTF.

The J gene is TRBJ1-1, the V gene TRBV4-1, with D perhaps matching TRBD1 (6 bases). The CDR3 runs to 16 residues. V lost 3 bases and J 6 bases, leaving 20 bases between the germline ends. Germline V lookup: CDR1 MGHRA, CDR2 YSYEKL. CDR3 residues: CASSHPSGQGRAEAFF. The CDR3 DNA reads TGCGCCAGCAGCCATCCCTCGGGTCAGGGGAGGGCTGAAGCTTTCTTT.

This chain uses TRBV2 with TRBJ1-1; 7 positions agree with TRBD1. The CDR3 extends over 13 amino acids. CDR1 and CDR2 from the germline V gene are SNHLY and FYNNEI. Germline trimming cut 6 bases from V and 6 bases from J; bases unmatched to any gene: 7. The CDR3 DNA reads as TGTGCCAGCAGGACGGGACAGTCAGCTGAAGCTTTCTTT. Its translation: CASRTGQSAEAFF.

V gene TRBV5-4 combines with J gene TRBJ1-2, with a weak D call TRBD1 (6 bases). CDR1 and CDR2 (germline): SGHNT, YYREEE (reference sequence). There are 14 residues in the CDR3. Trimming cost V 4 bases and J 7 bases, with 17 bases left between them. CDR3 in DNA: TGTGCCAGCAGCCGAGGGGGTTCTATCTTTGGCTACACCTTC. Translated: CASSRGGSIFGYTF.

This chain links TRBV6-1 with TRBJ2-3; 12 nucleotides align to TRBD2. Per germline, CDR1 MNHNS and CDR2 SASEGT. The junction had 6 bases not matched to a gene; V was cut back by 7 bases and J by 4 bases. There are 15 residues in the CDR3. Written as DNA, the CDR3 is TGTGCCAGCACCAATGGACTAGCGGGATCAGATACGCAGTATTTT. This translates into CASTNGLAGSDTQYF.

The rearrangement uses TRBV7-2 and TRBJ1-1; D perhaps matches TRBD1 (5 bases). The CDR3 extends over 15 amino acids. V dropped 2 bases and J dropped 1 base, with 11 bases sitting between them. The germline CDR1 and CDR2 sequences are SGHTA and FQGNSA. This chain's CDR3 is CASSLLGVQNTEAFF. In DNA form, the CDR3 reads TGTGCCAGCAGCTTATTAGGGGTGCAGAACACTGAAGCTTTCTTT.

CDR3: CASSSVTGVGTDTQYF. The CDR3 DNA is TGTGCCAGCAGTTCGGTGACAGGGGTAGGCACAGATACGCAGTATTTT. The J gene is TRBJ2-3, the V gene TRBV27, with TRBD1 matching over 8 bases. V gave up 4 bases and J gave up 1 base; unmatched junction bases: 7. The CDR3 covers 16 residues. CDR1 and CDR2 (germline): MNHEY, SMNVEV (reference sequence).

The chain recombines TRBV27 with TRBJ1-2; D ambiguous. V lost 6 bases, J lost 0 bases, and 11 bases lay in between. In germline, CDR1 is MNHEY, CDR2 SMNVEV (reference sequence). CDR3 length: 14 residues. CDR3 DNA sequence: TGTGCCAGCAGCCGGACGACTACTAACTATGGCTACACCTTC. Translating gives CASSRTTTNYGYTF.